Sequencing of this TCR beta chain was carried out in a study of T cells after posttransplantation cyclophosphamide. Treatment was busulfan-fludarabine conditioning, a marrow graft, and cyclophosphamide on days +3 and +4. Findings of the study overall: Recipient CMV seropositivity and CMV reactivation strongly tracked TRB clonality. Later post-transplant blood repertoires were often dominated by donor CD8+ memory clones.

Turning to this clone: Antigen unknown.

Data came from immunoSEQ multiplex PCR; TCRdb stores just in-frame clones and leaves some out. This sample has about 8,000 clones, with 75% to 90% found just once. The sequenced sample was CD4+ T cells sorted from blood, obtained approximately 1,500 days after allogeneic stem cell transplant with posttransplant cyclophosphamide. This TCR was sampled from a female patient aged 45 to 65 who received an allogeneic stem cell transplant from a related donor, was CMV-positive, and had no GVHD. Some T cells may be graft donor cells.

CDR3 DNA sequence: TGTGCCAGCAGCTTGGGAGACTTCCACCCTTCCTCCACAGATACGCAGTATTTT. Protein: CASSLGDFHPSSTDTQYF. The rearrangement uses TRBV5-4 and TRBJ2-3; D remains ambiguous. The ends were cut back, 0 bases at V and 2 bases at J, with 19 bases in the middle. Germline V lookup: CDR1 SGHNT, CDR2 YYREEE (reference sequence). The CDR3 extends over 18 amino acids.